These 8 T cell receptor beta chains came from one sample sequenced in a study of blood T cell repertoires in COVID-19. The method was immunoSEQ multiplex PCR; TCRdb's version includes in-frame clones alone and lacks a portion of them. The sample has approximately 210,000 clones, roughly nine tenths seen once; the top ten hold 1% to 1.5%. The sample comprised peripheral blood. These receptors were obtained from a man aged 30 to 39 with acute or convalescent COVID-19.

This chain joins TRBV7-9 and TRBJ2-3; unclear D gene. CDR3 length equals 12 residues. Germline V gives CDR1 SEHNR, CDR2 FQNEAQ (reference sequence). V was shortened by 5 bases and J by 3 bases, with 6 bases between the two germline ends. In DNA form, the CDR3 reads TGTGCCAGCAGCGCCGGTACAGATACGCAGTATTTT. Its protein is CASSAGTDTQYF.

This chain joins TRBV28 and TRBJ1-1, with D unclear. Trimming stripped 3 bases from V and 4 bases from J, with 12 bases between. Germline V lookup: CDR1 MDHEN, CDR2 SYDVKM. The CDR3 loop spans 14 amino acids. The CDR3 reads CASSFGYRGTEAFF. The DNA for the CDR3 is TGTGCCAGCAGTTTTGGATACCGGGGCACTGAAGCTTTCTTT.

This clone was seen a handful of times. The V gene is TRBV21-1, the J gene TRBJ2-3; TRBD1 reflects the table's D call only, with no check against the DNA. TRBV21-1 is a pseudogene segment. The CDR3 contains 18 residues. DNA for the CDR3: TGTGCCAGCAGCAAACGCCTTTGTGTTATCAGGGACACAGATACGCAGTATTTT. Its protein is CASSKRLCVIRDTDTQYF.

The chain has TRBV29-1 and TRBJ2-7; tentatively, D is TRBD2 (5 bases). V gave up 6 bases and J gave up 2 bases, with 11 bases separating them. This CDR3 is 12 amino acids long. The V gene's germline CDR1 is SQVTM and CDR2 ANQGSEA. The chain's CDR3 is CSVETRAYEQYF. CDR3 nucleotide sequence: TGCAGCGTAGAAACTAGGGCCTACGAGCAGTACTTC.

The J gene is TRBJ2-1, the V gene TRBV3-1 (or the pseudogene TRBV3-2); D not resolved. Germline CDR1 and CDR2: LGHDT and YNNKEL (reference sequence). V lost 2 bases and J 1 base, leaving 9 bases between the germline ends. This CDR3 is built from 15 residues. In DNA form, the CDR3 reads TGTGCCAGCAGCCAAACATCGGGTTCCTACAATGAGCAGTTCTTC. Its translation is CASSQTSGSYNEQFF.

The chain carries TRBV5-1 and TRBJ2-1; 7 bases align to TRBD2. The V gene's germline CDR1 is SGHRS and CDR2 YFSETQ. V lost 0 bases to trimming and J lost 9 bases; unmatched junction nucleotides: 9. The CDR3 runs 15 residues. In DNA, the CDR3 is TGCGCCAGCAGCTTGGTGGTGGGGGGGGATAGTGAGCAGTTCTTC. As protein: CASSLVVGGDSEQFF.

This chain uses TRBV7-9 with TRBJ2-1; TRBD2 aligns across 9 bases. V lost 1 base, J lost 6 bases, and 4 bases stayed unmatched. The germline gives CDR1 SEHNR, CDR2 FQNEAQ (reference sequence). CDR3 size: 15 residues. The CDR3 loop is CASSLGSSGINEQFF. As DNA, the CDR3 is TGTGCCAGCAGCTTAGGGTCTAGCGGGATCAATGAGCAGTTCTTC.

This chain uses TRBV6-1 with TRBJ2-7, with D possibly TRBD1 on 5 matching bases. V lost 3 bases, J lost 3 bases, and 12 bases lay in between. The germline V gene has CDR1 MNHNS and CDR2 SASEGT. The CDR3 length is 14 residues. The chain's CDR3 is CASSDLDSNYEQYF. In DNA form, the CDR3 reads TGTGCCAGCAGTGACCTCGACAGTAACTACGAGCAGTACTTC.